Ten or more counts support the clone carrying this TCR beta chain. Each CDR3 protein is one row after TCRdb ran MiXCR on the RT-PCR reads. The sample yields almost 700,000 distinct CDR3 sequences, 12% to 15% seen once. This CDR3 has 13 amino acids. CDR1 is LGHNA, CDR2 YNFKEQ, per germline. Deletions cut 1 base from V and 9 bases from J, with 9 bases between. This chain links TRBV4-2 with TRBJ2-2; the D gene is possibly TRBD1 (6 bases). The TCR was taken from a female donor in good health, serving as a healthy control. Sequencing was carried out using memory CD4+ T cells from blood. The chain's CDR3 is CASSQGGRRELFF. CDR3 sequence (DNA): TGTGCCAGCAGCCAAGGGGGGCGGCGGGAGCTGTTTTTT.